This T cell receptor beta chain stems from a study of early T cells in non-severe SARS-CoV-2 infection. On the study more broadly: Unsorted whole-blood RNA was sequenced in bulk, leaving chains unpaired. Findings and caveats of the study: There was a bias toward anti-spike CD8 responses in VDJdb matching, which missed private and CD4 specificities.

Unique molecular identifiers were added to individual cDNA molecules. TCRdb re-analysed the 5' RACE reads in MiXCR, keeping a single row per CDR3 protein. The table shows 64,000 or so distinct CDR3 sequences, with 13% occurring only once. As for this clonotype: Its target is unknown.

The sequence derives from an adult who was a healthcare worker with PCR-confirmed SARS-CoV-2 infection or an uninfected control (not recorded which). Input material: whole blood.

The CDR3 reads CASSLETTNNEQFF. Here the CDR3 DNA reads TGTGCCAGCAGCTTAGAGACGACAAACAATGAGCAGTTCTTC. The rearrangement uses TRBV11-2 and TRBJ2-1, with D unresolved. The ends were cut back, 0 bases at V and 5 bases at J, with 8 bases in the middle. This CDR3 comprises 14 residues. CDR1 is SGHAT, CDR2 FQNNGV, per germline.